This TCR beta chain was retrieved from a study of identical twins. This clonotype was detected only a few times. TCRdb analysed the 5' RACE reads with MiXCR anew, one entry per CDR3 protein. The table includes fewer than 900,000 distinct CDR3 sequences, roughly 18% detected once. This sample also belongs to another study, concerning T cells expressing NK-cell markers.

This receptor was obtained from a woman under 30 in good health. The sample consisted of PBMCs.

CDR3 loop: CASSSRDRGLHRGYEQYF. The DNA of the CDR3 is TGTGCCAGCAGCTCCCGGGACAGGGGGCTTCATCGTGGCTACGAGCAGTACTTC. The gene calls are TRBV21-1 and TRBJ2-7; the table's D call, TRBD1, has no DNA check behind it. TRBV21-1 is tagged as a pseudogene. This CDR3 spans 18 amino acids.